This T cell receptor (beta chain) was profiled in a study of T cells in Graves' hyperthyroidism and ophthalmopathy. About the study: Peripheral blood specimens were obtained at initial diagnosis, prior to any treatment. Study results and limitations: Ophthalmopathy was told apart from stable hyperthyroidism by a 13 V-J model.

Reasons for excluding patients were uncontrolled infection, other autoimmune disease, pregnancy or lactation. Approximately 10 ml of fresh peripheral blood supplied the PBMCs. A few counts support this clonotype. No antigen is known for it. Amplified TCR beta CDR3 regions derived from RNA transcripts. Initially, a first-round RT-PCR of the TCR CDR3 employed the HTBI primer set. TCRdb itself ran the multiplex PCR reads through MiXCR, one entry per CDR3 protein. The table shows about 590,000 distinct CDR3 sequences, with around a sixth occurring only once. V gave up 6 bases and J gave up 5 bases, with 19 bases separating them. This CDR3 region has 15 residues. Germline CDR1 LNHDA, CDR2 SQIVND (reference sequence).

The source of this sequence is a woman younger than 45 with Graves' hyperthyroidism. Material for sequencing was blood. The rearrangement joins TRBV19 to TRBJ2-5; possible D gene TRBD1, 6 bases. The CDR3 is CASSQGYQAGETQYF. The CDR3 DNA follows: TGTGCCAGTAGCCAGGGGTACCAGGCAGGGGAGACCCAGTACTTC.